This paragraph covers one T cell receptor (beta chain) sequence. Data came from immunoSEQ multiplex PCR; TCRdb stores just in-frame clones and leaves some out. Altogether almost 200,000 clones are present, around four fifths being singletons, with the ten largest covering 0.9% to 0.95%. The CDR3 totals 13 residues. Between the trimmed V and J ends, which lost 2 bases and 3 bases, there was a span of 4 bases. Germline CDR1 is MRHNA and CDR2 is SNTAGT. The sample comes from a study of blood T cell repertoires in COVID-19. The chain carries TRBV6-4 and TRBJ2-2; no clear D gene. The source material was peripheral blood. The clonotype was recovered from a man between 60 and 75 years old with COVID-19, enrolled during active disease. The CDR3 here is CASSDSDTGELFF. The DNA for the CDR3 is TGTGCCAGCAGTGACAGCGACACCGGGGAGCTGTTTTTT.